The T cell receptor beta chain described here comes from a study of CXCR3-negative and CXCR3-positive naive CD8 T cells. The study sorted every CD8+ T cell subset in triplicate at 250,000 to 300,000 cells each. Study-wide findings and caveats: Cryopreserved cells partially lost CXCR3 expression, and fresh PBMCs were used in most assays. In CXCR3-positive naive cells, the TRB CDR3s were more hydrophobic than in CXCR3-negative naive cells.

The libraries of TRB cDNA were constructed through 5' RACE using UMI labels. TCRdb processed the 5' RACE reads again and assigns one entry to each CDR3 protein, with no DNA. The table for this sample gives over 95,000 distinct CDR3 sequences. As concerns this clonotype: Its antigen is not known.

Germline V lookup: CDR1 SEHNR, CDR2 FQNEAQ (reference sequence). The CDR3 consists of 13 residues. The sample taken for sequencing was naive CXCR3+ CD8+ T cells from blood. Subset described: CD45RO-CCR7+CD27+CD95- naive CD8+ T cells expressing CXCR3 (TNR3+). The chain recombines TRBV7-9 with TRBJ2-7; the D call of TRBD1 rests on TCRdb alone, since no DNA is present to check it. The TCR comes from a human donor in good health. Some clones in this sample may be carry-over from other donors' samples. The CDR3 protein is CASSSGTGYEQYF.